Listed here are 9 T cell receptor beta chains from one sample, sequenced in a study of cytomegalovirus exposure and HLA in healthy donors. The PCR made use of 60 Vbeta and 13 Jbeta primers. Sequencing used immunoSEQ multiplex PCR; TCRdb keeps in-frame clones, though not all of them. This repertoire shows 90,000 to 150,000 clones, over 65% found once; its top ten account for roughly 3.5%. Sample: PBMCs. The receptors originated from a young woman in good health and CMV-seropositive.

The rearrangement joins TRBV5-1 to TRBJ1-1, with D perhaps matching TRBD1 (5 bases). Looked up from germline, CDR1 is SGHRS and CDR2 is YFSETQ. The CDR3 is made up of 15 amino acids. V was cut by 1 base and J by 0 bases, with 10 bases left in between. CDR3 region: CASSLLTAMNTEAFF. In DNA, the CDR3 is TGCGCCAGCAGCTTGCTGACAGCTATGAACACTGAAGCTTTCTTT.

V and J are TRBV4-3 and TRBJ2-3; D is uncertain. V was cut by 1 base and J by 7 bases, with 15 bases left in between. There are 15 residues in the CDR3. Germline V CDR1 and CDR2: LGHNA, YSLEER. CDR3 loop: CASSQVWQFGYTQYF. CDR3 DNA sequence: TGCGCCAGCAGCCAAGTGTGGCAGTTCGGGTATACGCAGTATTTT.

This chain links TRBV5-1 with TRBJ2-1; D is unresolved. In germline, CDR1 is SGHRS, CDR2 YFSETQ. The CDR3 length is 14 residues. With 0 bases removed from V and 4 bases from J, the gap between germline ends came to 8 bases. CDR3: CASSLDKPYNEQFF. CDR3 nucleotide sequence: TGCGCCAGCAGCTTGGATAAGCCTTACAATGAGCAGTTCTTC.

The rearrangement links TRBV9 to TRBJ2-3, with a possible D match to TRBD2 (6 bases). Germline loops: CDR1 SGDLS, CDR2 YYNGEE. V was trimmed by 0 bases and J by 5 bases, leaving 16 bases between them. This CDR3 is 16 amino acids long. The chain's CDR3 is CASSVGSLRGGDTQYF. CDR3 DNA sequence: TGTGCCAGCAGCGTAGGATCCCTTAGGGGAGGAGATACGCAGTATTTT.

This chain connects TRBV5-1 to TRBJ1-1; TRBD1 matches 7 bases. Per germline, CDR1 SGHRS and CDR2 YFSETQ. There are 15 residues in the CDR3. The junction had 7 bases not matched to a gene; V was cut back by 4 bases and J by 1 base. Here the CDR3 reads CASSRMTGPNTEAFF. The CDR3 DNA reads TGCGCCAGCAGCCGGATGACAGGGCCGAACACTGAAGCTTTCTTT.

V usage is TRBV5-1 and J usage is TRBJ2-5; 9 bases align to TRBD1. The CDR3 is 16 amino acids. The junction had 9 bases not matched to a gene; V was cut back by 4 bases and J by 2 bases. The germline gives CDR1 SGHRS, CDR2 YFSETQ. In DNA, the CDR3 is TGCGCCAGCAGCAAGACACCGGGACAGGGTCAAGAGACCCAGTACTTC. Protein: CASSKTPGQGQETQYF.

The CDR3 bases are TGCAGCGTTCCAGACAGGGGTAATCAAGAGACCCAGTACTTC. It translates to CSVPDRGNQETQYF. V usage is TRBV29-1 and J usage is TRBJ2-5; TRBD1 matches 8 bases. Germline V gives CDR1 SQVTM, CDR2 ANQGSEA. V shed 5 bases and J 2 bases; nucleotides not matched to a gene: 7. The CDR3 extends over 14 amino acids.

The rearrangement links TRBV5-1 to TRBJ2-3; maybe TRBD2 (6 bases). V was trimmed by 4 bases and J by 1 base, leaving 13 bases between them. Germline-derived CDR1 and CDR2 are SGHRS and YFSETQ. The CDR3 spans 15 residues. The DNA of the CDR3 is TGCGCCAGCAGCGGTGCGGGACGACGCACAGATACGCAGTATTTT. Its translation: CASSGAGRRTDTQYF.

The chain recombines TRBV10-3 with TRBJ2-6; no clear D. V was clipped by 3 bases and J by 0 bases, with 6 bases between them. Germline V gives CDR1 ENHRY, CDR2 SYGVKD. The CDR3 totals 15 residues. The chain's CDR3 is CAISEASSGANVLTF. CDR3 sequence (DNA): TGTGCCATCAGTGAAGCGAGCTCTGGGGCCAACGTCCTGACTTTC.